The clone carrying this T cell receptor beta chain has only a few counts. Assay: immunoSEQ multiplex PCR; the TCRdb copy retains only in-frame clones and omits some. The sample shows about 98,000 clones, 82% of them seen only once. CDR1 and CDR2 (germline): MNHNS, SASEGT. The CDR3 sequence is 15 residues long. V was clipped by 0 bases and J by 5 bases, with 11 bases between them. These data come from a study of radiotherapy plus CTLA-4 blockade in lung cancer. The chain carries TRBV6-1 and TRBJ1-5; D perhaps matches TRBD1 (6 bases). This specimen consisted of peripheral blood, obtained from a patient treated with radiotherapy plus ipilimumab. This receptor was identified in a human donor with non-small cell lung cancer who had a partial response to radiotherapy plus ipilimumab. This CDR3 is CASSEAGGGDQPQHF. In DNA, the CDR3 is TGTGCCAGCAGTGAAGCGGGCGGGGGCGATCAGCCCCAGCATTTT.